This TCR beta chain was sequenced during a study of identical twins. Findings and limits, study-wide: The study based its conclusions on cross-sectional statistical analysis and did not follow the same donors.

This clonotype has a handful of counts. Its antigen is not identified. Unique molecular identifiers were present on the cDNA, and a universal primer site came from template switching. TCRdb re-analysed the 5' RACE reads in MiXCR, keeping a single row per CDR3 protein. The sample lists roughly 770,000 distinct CDR3 sequences, roughly 18% occurring once. Separately, the same data were catalogued under a study of T cells expressing NK-cell markers. That study adds: Most of the eight sequenced donors were HCMV-seropositive; one was seronegative.

The sequencing input was PBMCs. The clonotype was recovered from a woman younger than 30 in good health.

CDR3 in DNA: TGTGCCAGCAGCACGACAGGGCGTACTGAGCAGTTCTTC. Translating it yields CASSTTGRTEQFF. The V and J genes are TRBV11-3 and TRBJ2-1; TRBD1 aligns across 7 bases. From germline, CDR1 is SGHNT and CDR2 YENEEA. The CDR3 runs to 13 residues. The J segment lost 9 bases and the V segment lost 5 bases, leaving 7 bases of the junction unmatched.